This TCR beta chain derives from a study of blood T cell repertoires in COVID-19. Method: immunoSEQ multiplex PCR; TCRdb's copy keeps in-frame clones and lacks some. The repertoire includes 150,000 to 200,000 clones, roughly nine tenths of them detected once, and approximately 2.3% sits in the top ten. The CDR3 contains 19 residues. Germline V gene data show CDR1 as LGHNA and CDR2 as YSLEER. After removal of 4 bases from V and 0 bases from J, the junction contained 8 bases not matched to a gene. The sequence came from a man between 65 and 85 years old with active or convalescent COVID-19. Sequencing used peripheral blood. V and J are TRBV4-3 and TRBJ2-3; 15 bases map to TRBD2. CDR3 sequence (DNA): TGCGCCAGCAGCCCGATGGGGACTAGCGGGGGGATTAGCACAGATACGCAGTATTTT. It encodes CASSPMGTSGGISTDTQYF.